Each of the 22 T cell receptor beta chains below was sequenced from the same sample in a study of T-cell memory formation after mild COVID-19. TCRdb reanalysed the 5' RACE reads using MiXCR and keeps one entry per CDR3 protein. The sample consists of around 200,000 distinct CDR3 sequences, roughly 23% of them appearing once. Sequenced input: PBMCs or a T cell subset sorted from them (not recorded which). The origin of the receptors is an adult woman who had mild COVID-19 (a few samples of this study predate the infection). Cell type and time point are not known.

V is TRBV9 and J is TRBJ2-1; D gene ambiguous. Germline CDR1 and CDR2: SGDLS and YYNGEE. CDR3 size: 12 residues. V lost 0 bases and J 10 bases, leaving 8 bases between the germline ends. The CDR3 DNA reads TGTGCCAGCAGCGTAGATGAGTGGGAGCAGTTCTTC. Residues: CASSVDEWEQFF.

This clonotype showed up just once. The chain is built from TRBV20-1 and TRBJ2-7; possibly TRBD2 for D (5 bases). The V gene lost 3 bases and the J gene lost 1 base, with 13 bases spanning the gap. This CDR3 is 14 amino acids long. Germline V lookup: CDR1 DFQATT, CDR2 SNEGSKA (reference sequence). CDR3 in DNA: TGCAGTGCTAGCGGGGAGCTGCGTTCCTACGAGCAGTACTTC. Its translation is CSASGELRSYEQYF.

Comments on this clonotype: At one end the junction does not follow the germline gene, possibly because of a read error. The V gene is TRBV28, the J gene TRBJ1-1; D is ambiguous. Germline loops: CDR1 MDHEN, CDR2 SYDVKM. This CDR3 has 10 amino acids. The CDR3 reads CDSSRTEAFF. In nucleotides, the CDR3 is TGTGACAGCAGTCGCACTGAAGCTTTCTTT.

The table lists this clonotype with a few counts. The V gene is TRBV7-9, the J gene TRBJ2-1, with D perhaps assigned TRBD1 or TRBD2 (5 bases each). Per the germline V gene, CDR1 is SEHNR and CDR2 is FQNEAQ (reference sequence). Trimming removed 6 bases at V and 9 bases at J, with 12 bases between. This CDR3 has 12 residues. CDR3 region: CASRVGVSEQFF. CDR3 coding DNA: TGTGCCAGCAGAGTGGGGGTTAGTGAGCAGTTCTTC.

This clonotype came up many times. This chain connects TRBV29-1 to TRBJ1-1; no reliable D call. Germline V gene sequence: CDR1 SQVTM, CDR2 ANQGSEA. V was shortened by 6 bases and J by 1 base, with 12 bases between the two germline ends. The CDR3 spans 13 residues. The CDR3 here is CSVESAANTEAFF. CDR3 coding DNA: TGCAGCGTGGAAAGCGCTGCGAACACTGAAGCTTTCTTT.

This clonotype appeared many times. The chain has TRBV5-1 and TRBJ2-7; the D is unclear. The V gene's germline CDR1 is SGHRS and CDR2 YFSETQ. The V gene lost 7 bases and the J gene lost 6 bases, with 17 bases spanning the gap. The CDR3 extends over 13 amino acids. The CDR3 sequence is CASAREDPLEQYF. CDR3 nucleotide sequence: TGCGCCAGCGCCCGTGAAGACCCTCTCGAGCAGTACTTC. The complete variable domain, with remaining parts taken from reference TRBV5-1 and TRBJ2-7, reads KAGVTQTPRYLIKTRGQQVTLSCSPISGHRSVSWYQQTPGQGLQFLFEYFSETQRNKGNFPGRFSGRQFSNSRSEMNVSTLELGDSALYLCASAREDPLEQYFGPGTRLTVT.

This clonotype was observed a handful of times. V and J are TRBV4-1 and TRBJ1-6; 7 bases line up with TRBD1. V trimming: 4 bases; J trimming: 7 bases; junction bases outside the gene matches: 7. This CDR3 is built from 15 residues. Germline V gene sequence: CDR1 MGHRA, CDR2 YSYEKL. CDR3 amino acids: CASSPSGTVNSPLHF. Here the CDR3 DNA reads TGCGCCAGCAGCCCTTCCGGGACAGTAAATTCACCCCTCCACTTT.

This clonotype was observed a handful of times. This rearrangement joins TRBV5-1 to TRBJ2-7; 9 bases are a match to TRBD2. V was pared by 4 bases and J by 4 bases, with 12 bases of the junction left unmatched. The CDR3 is 16 amino acids. Germline CDR1 SGHRS, CDR2 YFSETQ. CDR3 sequence: CASSEKIAGVQYEQYF. The CDR3 DNA is TGCGCCAGCAGCGAGAAAATAGCGGGAGTACAGTACGAGCAGTACTTC.

This clonotype was seen only a few times. The chain carries TRBV6-1 and TRBJ1-2, with D maybe TRBD1 (5 bases). The CDR3 sequence is 12 residues long. Germline CDR1 reads MNHNS; CDR2 reads SASEGT. Trimming pared 4 bases from V and 4 bases from J, leaving 7 bases between. DNA for the CDR3: TGTGCCAGCAGTGCAGACAGCTATGGCTACACCTTC. Encoded protein: CASSADSYGYTF.

The chain combines TRBV4-1 with TRBJ2-3, with 8 bases identical to TRBD1. V shed 3 bases, J shed 5 bases, and the junction held 4 bases outside the gene matches. The CDR3 covers 14 residues. Germline V lookup: CDR1 MGHRA, CDR2 YSYEKL. The CDR3 DNA reads TGCGCCAGCAGCCAGACAGGGGCTGAAGATACGCAGTATTTT. Translation: CASSQTGAEDTQYF.

The chain links TRBV28 to TRBJ1-5; TRBD1 matches 9 bases. The CDR3 sequence is 15 residues long. Looked up from germline, CDR1 is MDHEN and CDR2 is SYDVKM. The junction had 5 bases not matched to a gene; V was cut back by 4 bases and J by 4 bases. CDR3 coding DNA: TGTGCCAGCAGTTCTTCTGGACAGGGGAATCAGCCCCAGCATTTT. Its translation is CASSSSGQGNQPQHF.

This clonotype was counted between two and nine times. This chain joins TRBV9 and TRBJ1-1; no clear D gene. Germline values: CDR1 SGDLS, CDR2 YYNGEE. V was pared by 3 bases and J by 0 bases, with 12 bases between. CDR3 length: 15 residues. CDR3 sequence (DNA): TGTGCCAGCAGCGCTTCTGGAGATATGAACACTGAAGCTTTCTTT. Protein product: CASSASGDMNTEAFF.

J is TRBJ2-3 and V is TRBV6-5; TRBD2 matches 9 bases. Unmatched junction bases numbered 7, after V lost 2 bases and J lost 1 base. The germline V gene encodes CDR1 MNHEY and CDR2 SVGAGI. The CDR3 consists of 17 residues. CDR3 bases: TGTGCCAGCAGTTACCTTCCCGGCGGGGGGGGCACAGATACGCAGTATTTT. Amino acids: CASSYLPGGGGTDTQYF.

This clonotype has just a few counts. The chain combines TRBV11-2 with TRBJ2-3; D is unclear. Trimming pared 6 bases from V and 6 bases from J, leaving 7 bases between. The germline V gene has CDR1 SGHAT and CDR2 FQNNGV. This CDR3 is 11 amino acids long. This chain's CDR3 is CASRLADTQYF. The DNA of the CDR3 is TGTGCCAGCAGATTGGCGGATACGCAGTATTTT. Complete variable domain (other parts from reference TRBV11-2 and TRBJ2-3): EAGVAQSPRYKIIEKRQSVAFWCNPISGHATLYWYQQILGQGPKLLIQFQNNGVVDDSQLPKDRFSAERLKGVDSTLKIQPAKLEDSAVYLCASRLADTQYFGPGTRLTVL.

This clonotype was seen a handful of times. The J gene is TRBJ1-2, the V gene TRBV7-9, with D perhaps TRBD1 (5 bases). Germline CDR1 and CDR2: SEHNR and FQNEAQ (reference sequence). Trimming removed 5 bases at V and 8 bases at J, with 12 bases between. CDR3 length: 12 amino acids. As DNA, the CDR3 is TGTGCCAGCAGCGCGGGACTAAGGGGCTACACCTTC. Translating it yields CASSAGLRGYTF.

Many counts were recorded for this clonotype. V is TRBV5-5 and J is TRBJ2-7, with a weak D call TRBD1 (6 bases). The germline gives CDR1 SGHKS, CDR2 YYEKEE (reference sequence). The CDR3 spans 14 residues. V dropped 3 bases and J dropped 4 bases, with 14 bases sitting between them. The CDR3 here is CASSSPGHTYEQYF. The DNA for the CDR3 is TGTGCCAGCAGCTCACCGGGACACACTTACGAGCAGTACTTC.

This clonotype has a handful of counts. The CDR3 nucleotides are TGTGCCAGCAGCCCCCCGGACAGGTTGAATGTGAACACCATATATTTT. It specifies CASSPPDRLNVNTIYF. The chain joins TRBV7-2 to TRBJ1-3; 7 nucleotides agree with TRBD1. The V gene end was trimmed by 5 bases and the J gene end by 7 bases; junction bases not matched to a gene: 14. In germline, CDR1 is SGHTA, CDR2 FQGNSA. This CDR3 has 16 residues.

The rearrangement joins TRBV27 to TRBJ2-3, with 14 bases matching TRBD2. Germline V lookup: CDR1 MNHEY, CDR2 SMNVEV (reference sequence). V gave up 8 bases and J gave up 6 bases; unmatched junction bases: 7. The CDR3 extends over 15 amino acids. The CDR3 protein is CASPMGLAGVDTQYF. The CDR3, as DNA: TGTGCCAGCCCCATGGGACTAGCGGGGGTGGATACGCAGTATTTT.

The genes are TRBV5-4 and TRBJ2-7; the match to TRBD1 covers 11 bases. This CDR3 has 14 amino acids. V was pared by 4 bases and J by 6 bases, with 6 bases of the junction left unmatched. Germline assignment: CDR1 SGHNT and CDR2 YYREEE (reference sequence). In DNA form, the CDR3 reads TGTGCCAGCAGCAAAGGACAGGGGGCGATCGAGCAGTACTTC. Protein sequence: CASSKGQGAIEQYF.

This clonotype was counted between two and nine times. The gene calls are TRBV20-1 and TRBJ1-3, with D tentatively TRBD1 (5 bases). CDR1 is DFQATT, CDR2 SNEGSKA, per germline (reference sequence). There are 16 residues in the CDR3. V was cut by 3 bases and J by 2 bases, with 17 bases left in between. The CDR3 DNA reads TGCAGTGCTAGGAAGGGGAGCGAGGATGCTGGAAACACCATATATTTT. Amino acids: CSARKGSEDAGNTIYF.

This clonotype appeared a few times. The V and J genes are TRBV5-6 and TRBJ2-3; perhaps TRBD1 as D (6 bases). Per germline, CDR1 SGHDT and CDR2 YYEEEE. This CDR3 contains 15 residues. V lost 3 bases, J lost 2 bases, and 13 bases lay in between. CDR3 nucleotides: TGTGCCAGCAGCTCCTTGGACAGTCACACAGATACGCAGTATTTT. As protein: CASSSLDSHTDTQYF.

The chain carries TRBV24-1 and TRBJ2-1; D might be TRBD2 (5 bases). The CDR3 consists of 15 residues. Per the germline V gene, CDR1 is KGHDR and CDR2 is SFDVKD. Trimming took off 10 bases at V and 6 bases at J, with 21 bases between the two ends. CDR3 protein: CATMRESLYGNEQFF. The CDR3 DNA follows: TGTGCCACGATGAGGGAATCCCTTTACGGCAATGAGCAGTTCTTC.